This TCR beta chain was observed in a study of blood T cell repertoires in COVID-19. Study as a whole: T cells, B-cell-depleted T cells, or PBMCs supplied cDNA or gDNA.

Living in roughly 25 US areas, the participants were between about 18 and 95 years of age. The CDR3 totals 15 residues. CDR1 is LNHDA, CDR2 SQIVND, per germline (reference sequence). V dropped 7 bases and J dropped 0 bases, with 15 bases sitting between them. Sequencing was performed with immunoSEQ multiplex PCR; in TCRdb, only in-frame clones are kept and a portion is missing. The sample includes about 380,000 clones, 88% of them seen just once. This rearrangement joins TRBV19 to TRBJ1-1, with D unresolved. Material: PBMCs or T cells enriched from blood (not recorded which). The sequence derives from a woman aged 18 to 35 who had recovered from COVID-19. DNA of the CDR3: TGTGCCAGTAACTCCATCAAAGACATGAACACTGAAGCTTTCTTT. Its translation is CASNSIKDMNTEAFF.